This T cell receptor beta chain was captured by sequencing in a study of cytomegalovirus exposure and HLA in healthy donors. In the case of this clone: Its antigen remains unknown.

The V gene lost 3 bases and the J gene lost 1 base, with 9 bases spanning the gap. This CDR3 has 15 amino acids. CDR1 is ENHRY and CDR2 is SYGVKD in the germline V gene. Use of 60 Vbeta and 13 Jbeta primers characterized the PCR. Sequencing used immunoSEQ multiplex PCR; TCRdb keeps in-frame clones, though not all of them. Among more than 95,000 clones, approximately 66% were seen once, and the ten largest hold 2.5% to 4%. Notes on the study in general: In a later analysis, at a false discovery rate of 0.05, some 17,000 TCR beta sequences were associated with HLA alleles. TCR beta V- and J-gene trimming, according to a later analysis, was linked to a missense DCLRE1C variant. According to an earlier analysis, most TCR beta V segments yielded productive rearrangements about 87% or about 30% of the time.

The source of this sequence is a woman between 45 and 60 years old in good health and CMV-seronegative. V usage is TRBV10-3 and J usage is TRBJ2-2, with D perhaps TRBD1 (5 bases). Material for sequencing was PBMCs. The CDR3 reads CAISEGRVNTGELFF. The DNA of the CDR3 is TGTGCCATCAGTGAAGGCAGGGTGAACACCGGGGAGCTGTTTTTT.